This T cell receptor beta chain emerged from a study of CD8+ T cells in alopecia areata. Per germline, CDR1 SNHLY and CDR2 FYNNEI. The CDR3 sequence is 15 residues long. V was cut by 8 bases and J by 5 bases, with 19 bases left in between. This clone was picked up one time. TCR sequencing used cDNA made by reverse transcription of extracted RNA. Measured with immunoSEQ multiplex PCR; TCRdb has only the in-frame clones, and not every one. This sample has 90,000 to 100,000 clones, with more than 35% found just once. Sample: CD4+ T cells sorted from blood. This receptor was obtained from a human donor with alopecia areata. This chain connects TRBV2 to TRBJ1-5; D is perhaps TRBD1 (6 bases). Written as DNA, the CDR3 is TGTGCCAGCGGAGTAAATGGGGGGCGGGATCAGCCCCAGCATTTT. Protein sequence: CASGVNGGRDQPQHF.